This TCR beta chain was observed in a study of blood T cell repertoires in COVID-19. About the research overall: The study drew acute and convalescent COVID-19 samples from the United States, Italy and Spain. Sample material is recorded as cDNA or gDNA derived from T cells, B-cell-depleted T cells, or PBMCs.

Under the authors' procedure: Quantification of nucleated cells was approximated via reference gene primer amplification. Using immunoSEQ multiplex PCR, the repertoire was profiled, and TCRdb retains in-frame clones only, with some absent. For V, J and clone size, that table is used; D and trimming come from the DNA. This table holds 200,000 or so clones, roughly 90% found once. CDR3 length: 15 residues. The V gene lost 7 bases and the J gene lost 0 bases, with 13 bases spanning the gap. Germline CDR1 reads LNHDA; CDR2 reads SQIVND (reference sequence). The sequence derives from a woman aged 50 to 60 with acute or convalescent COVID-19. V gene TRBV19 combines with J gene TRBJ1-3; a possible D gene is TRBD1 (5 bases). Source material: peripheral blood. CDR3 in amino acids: CASKTAMDSGNTIYF. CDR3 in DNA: TGTGCCAGTAAGACAGCTATGGACTCTGGAAACACCATATATTTT.